A selection of T cell receptor beta chains follows, all from one sample in a study of blood T cell repertoires in COVID-19. Clones were read by immunoSEQ multiplex PCR, and TCRdb kept only the in-frame ones, dropping some. The sample contains about 200,000 clones, roughly 83% of which appear only once. The sequenced sample was peripheral blood. These receptors all come from a middle-aged woman with COVID-19, enrolled during active disease. Each CDR3 is given with its conserved first and last residue. The D gene is left open where the match is weak. Size is omitted from some rows. Given values are once, few, many or a class for expanded clones.

j_call clone_size d_call v_call cdr3_aa cdr3_nt
TRBJ1-4 NA TRBD1 TRBV4-3 CASSQQTGRWANEKLFF TGCGCCAGCAGCCAACAGACAGGGCGTTGGGCTAATGAAAAACTGTTTTTT
TRBJ2-7 NA TRBD1 TRBV10-3 CAISEPASTGPNGEQYF TGTGCCATCAGTGAGCCGGCTTCGACAGGGCCGAATGGGGAGCAGTACTTC
TRBJ1-2 NA TRBD1 TRBV2 CATGTGVYGYTF TGTGCCACCGGCACAGGGGTCTATGGCTACACCTTC
TRBJ2-7 NA TRBD1 TRBV4-1 CASSLIDRGRGYEQYF TGCGCCAGCAGCCTTATTGACAGGGGACGGGGCTACGAGCAGTACTTC
TRBJ2-2 once TRBD2 TRBV10-1 CASSRLAGETGELFF TGCGCCAGCAGCCGACTAGCGGGAGAAACCGGGGAGCTGTTTTTT
TRBJ1-1 NA NA TRBV5-1 CASSYNDRRSTEAFF TGCGCCAGCAGCTATAATGACAGGAGATCCACTGAAGCTTTCTTT
TRBJ2-7 NA NA TRBV9 CASSVGQGRVIEQYF TGTGCCAGCAGCGTCGGTCAGGGCAGGGTGATTGAGCAGTACTTC
TRBJ2-7 NA TRBD1 TRBV7-6 CASSFAGTGRYEQYF TGTGCCAGCAGCTTTGCCGGGACAGGGAGGTACGAGCAGTACTTC
TRBJ2-1 NA NA TRBV18 CASSPPSLGLGGNEQFF TGTGCCAGCTCCCCCCCCTCACTCGGGCTAGGGGGCAATGAGCAGTTCTTC
TRBJ1-6 few NA TRBV2 CASSEGFRAPPLHF TGTGCCAGCAGTGAAGGGTTCAGGGCGCCACCCCTCCACTTT
TRBJ2-3 NA NA TRBV5-4 CASSKDSGDTQYF TGTGCCAGCAGCAAGGACAGTGGAGATACGCAGTATTTT
TRBJ2-2 NA NA TRBV16 CASSQFDRFGELFF TGTGCCAGCAGCCAATTTGACAGGTTCGGGGAGCTGTTTTTT
TRBJ2-7 NA TRBD2 TRBV2 CASSERLASYEQYF TGTGCCAGCAGTGAAAGACTAGCCTCCTACGAGCAGTACTTC
TRBJ2-7 NA TRBD1 TRBV28 CASSSQGARYEQYF TGTGCCAGCAGTTCCCAGGGGGCGCGGTACGAGCAGTACTTC
TRBJ2-7 NA NA TRBV6-4 CASSQLPGEGNEQYF TGTGCCAGCAGTCAACTCCCGGGAGAGGGGAACGAGCAGTACTTC
TRBJ2-2 NA NA TRBV5-1 CASSLGSTGELFF TGCGCCAGCAGCTTGGGGAGCACCGGGGAGCTGTTTTTT
TRBJ1-1 many NA TRBV10-3 CAIRDSMNTEAFF TGTGCCATCAGGGACAGCATGAACACTGAAGCTTTCTTT
TRBJ2-1 NA NA TRBV5-1 CASSLILRSSYNEQFF TGCGCCAGCAGCTTGATACTCCGGAGCTCCTACAATGAGCAGTTCTTC
TRBJ1-1 NA NA TRBV19 CASSIGDTRNTEAFF TGTGCCAGTAGTATAGGAGACACTCGGAACACTGAAGCTTTCTTT
TRBJ2-5 NA TRBD2 TRBV9 CASSAPAGGGETQYF TGTGCCAGCAGCGCCCCCGCGGGGGGAGGAGAGACCCAGTACTTC
TRBJ1-3 NA NA TRBV7-2 CASSLWDSGNTIYF TGTGCCAGCAGCTTGTGGGACTCGGGAAACACCATATATTTT
TRBJ1-2 NA NA TRBV19 CASSVTGLNYGYTF TGTGCCAGTAGTGTCACAGGGCTAAACTATGGCTACACCTTC
TRBJ2-4 NA NA TRBV6-5 CASHSSADIQYF TGTGCCAGCCACAGCTCCGCCGACATTCAGTACTTC
TRBJ2-2 NA NA TRBV7-8 CASSLRHTGELFF TGTGCCAGCAGCTTGCGTCACACCGGGGAGCTGTTTTTT
TRBJ1-2 NA NA TRBV12-3/TRBV12-4 CASSLGQTYGYTF TGTGCCAGCAGTTTAGGGCAGACATATGGCTACACCTTC
TRBJ2-4 NA NA TRBV9 CASSAALTGTSNIQYF TGTGCCAGCAGCGCGGCCTTGACTGGAACCTCCAACATTCAGTACTTC
TRBJ1-6 NA NA TRBV9 CASSVEPGVNNSPLHF TGTGCCAGCAGCGTCGAACCGGGAGTTAATAATTCACCCCTCCACTTT
TRBJ2-4 once TRBD2 TRBV4-2 CASSQILALEAKNIQYF TGTGCCAGCAGCCAGATACTAGCGCTAGAAGCCAAAAACATTCAGTACTTC
TRBJ1-5 few TRBD1 TRBV19 CASSATGGSNQPQHF TGTGCCAGTAGTGCGACAGGGGGGAGCAATCAGCCCCAGCATTTT
TRBJ2-3 NA TRBD2 TRBV7-2 CASSLDTAGNTDTQYF TGTGCCAGCAGCTTAGATACAGCGGGGAACACAGATACGCAGTATTTT
TRBJ1-5 NA TRBD1 TRBV2 CASKGQGDQPQHF TGTGCCAGCAAGGGACAGGGAGACCAGCCCCAGCATTTT
TRBJ1-5 NA NA TRBV10-2 CASSPWTARNQPQHF TGCGCCAGCAGTCCCTGGACAGCGCGCAATCAGCCCCAGCATTTT
TRBJ2-1 NA TRBD2 TRBV7-6 CASSLAPGLENEQFF TGTGCCAGCAGCTTAGCTCCGGGACTAGAGAATGAGCAGTTCTTC
TRBJ1-1 NA TRBD1 TRBV3-1/TRBV3-2 CASSPSWTGQMEAFF TGTGCCAGCAGCCCCAGTTGGACAGGGCAAATGGAAGCTTTCTTT
TRBJ2-5 NA TRBD2 TRBV7-3 CASSSGLAGGRETQYF TGTGCCAGCAGCTCCGGACTAGCGGGGGGCCGAGAGACCCAGTACTTC
TRBJ2-1 NA TRBD2 TRBV20-1 CSASEIMTSGRAHEQFF TGCAGTGCTAGTGAAATTATGACTAGCGGGAGGGCCCATGAGCAGTTCTTC
TRBJ2-2 NA TRBD2 TRBV5-1 CASSLASGGTGELFF TGCGCCAGCAGCTTGGCTAGCGGGGGCACCGGGGAGCTGTTTTTT
TRBJ2-7 once NA TRBV7-2 CASSLAPRAIDEQYF TGTGCCAGCAGCTTAGCGCCCCGTGCTATCGACGAGCAGTACTTC
TRBJ1-5 once NA TRBV6-1 CASSEAGPISFFKDQPQHF TGTGCCAGCAGTGAAGCGGGCCCTATTTCTTTTTTTAAGGATCAGCCCCAGCATTTT
TRBJ2-3 NA TRBD2 TRBV7-3 CASSPSGAADTQYF TGTGCCAGCAGCCCAAGCGGGGCTGCAGATACGCAGTATTTT
TRBJ2-3 NA TRBD2 TRBV9 CASSVGGALGTDTQYF TGTGCCAGCAGCGTCGGGGGGGCGTTAGGGACAGATACGCAGTATTTT
TRBJ1-5 NA NA TRBV3-1/TRBV3-2 CASSQGGQPQHF TGTGCCAGCAGCCAAGGGGGCCAGCCCCAGCATTTT
TRBJ2-7 NA TRBD1 TRBV4-2 CASSQAWTGNSYEQYF TGTGCCAGCAGCCAAGCGTGGACAGGGAACTCCTACGAGCAGTACTTC
TRBJ1-1 NA TRBD1 TRBV2 CASSEGGGGNTEAFF TGTGCCAGCAGTGAAGGAGGGGGCGGGAACACTGAAGCTTTCTTT
TRBJ2-5 NA TRBD1 TRBV29-1 CSGTTGKRETQYF TGCAGCGGGACGACAGGGAAGCGAGAGACCCAGTACTTC
TRBJ2-2 few TRBD1 TRBV7-9 CASSWRDRENGELFF TGTGCCAGCAGCTGGAGGGACAGGGAAAACGGGGAGCTGTTTTTT
TRBJ1-3 NA TRBD1 TRBV6-1 CASSEGQGAHSGNTIYF TGTGCCAGCAGTGAAGGACAGGGGGCCCACTCTGGAAACACCATATATTTT
TRBJ2-7 NA NA TRBV5-1 CASSFGSSAYEQYF TGCGCCAGCAGCTTCGGGTCCAGCGCCTACGAGCAGTACTTC
TRBJ2-1 NA TRBD2 TRBV7-8 CASSLAKTSGSYNEQFF TGTGCCAGCAGCTTAGCTAAGACTAGCGGGTCCTACAATGAGCAGTTCTTC
TRBJ1-2 NA NA TRBV5-6 CASSPSTKKYGYTF TGTGCCAGCAGCCCTTCTACCAAGAAGTATGGCTACACCTTC
TRBJ2-7 few NA TRBV7-3 CASSPGPRGSSYEQYF TGTGCCAGCAGTCCCGGCCCAAGGGGGAGCTCCTACGAGCAGTACTTC
TRBJ2-7 NA NA TRBV30 CAWSVGGGRTYEQYF TGTGCCTGGAGTGTTGGCGGGGGCCGAACCTACGAGCAGTACTTC
TRBJ2-5 NA TRBD2 TRBV19 CASAGTSGHGTQYF TGTGCCAGCGCCGGGACTAGCGGACACGGGACCCAGTACTTC
TRBJ2-1 few TRBD2 TRBV5-5 CASSSQRGANNEQFF TGTGCCAGCAGCTCCCAGCGGGGGGCCAACAATGAGCAGTTCTTC
TRBJ2-7 NA TRBD2 TRBV5-1 CASSSWPPTGTRAYEQYF TGCGCCAGCAGCTCGTGGCCACCGACCGGGACTAGAGCCTACGAGCAGTACTTC
TRBJ2-7 NA NA TRBV19 CASSTRSFAGPYEQYF TGTGCCAGTAGTACCAGGAGTTTTGCGGGCCCCTACGAGCAGTACTTC
TRBJ1-1 NA NA TRBV5-1 CASSRDMNTEAFF TGCGCCAGCAGCCGTGACATGAACACTGAAGCTTTCTTT